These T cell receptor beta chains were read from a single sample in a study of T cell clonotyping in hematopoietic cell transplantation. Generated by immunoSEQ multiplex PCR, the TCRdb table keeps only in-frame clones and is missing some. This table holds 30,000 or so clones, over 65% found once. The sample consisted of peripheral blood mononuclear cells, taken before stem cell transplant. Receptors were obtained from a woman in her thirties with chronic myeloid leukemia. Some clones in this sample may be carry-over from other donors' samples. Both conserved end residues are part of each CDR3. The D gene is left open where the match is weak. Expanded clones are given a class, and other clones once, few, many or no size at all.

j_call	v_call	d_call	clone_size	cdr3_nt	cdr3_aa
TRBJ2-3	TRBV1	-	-	TGCACCAGCAGCCCCCGAGGGGGGGGCACAGATACGCAGTATTTT	CTSSPRGGGTDTQYF
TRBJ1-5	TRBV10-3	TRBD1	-	TGTGCCATCAGTGTGACCGGGACAGGGCTTGAGGCCCAGCATTTT	CAISVTGTGLEAQHF
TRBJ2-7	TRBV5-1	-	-	TGCGCCAGCAGCCCCCCCTCCTACGAGCAGTACTTC	CASSPPSYEQYF
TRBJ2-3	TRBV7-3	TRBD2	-	TGTGCCAGCAGCACTCATAGCGGGGGGGGAGATACGCAGTATTTT	CASSTHSGGGDTQYF
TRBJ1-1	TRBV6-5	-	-	TGTGCCAGCAGTTACTCGCAAGGGGGATTGGGCACTGAAGCTTTCTTT	CASSYSQGGLGTEAFF
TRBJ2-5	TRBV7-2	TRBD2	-	TGTGCCAGCAGCGTGACTAGCGGGGGGGCGGGGCAGTACTTC	CASSVTSGGAGQYF
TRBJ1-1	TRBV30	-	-	TGTGCCTTCACTCGGACGGTGAACACTGAAGCTTTCTTT	CAFTRTVNTEAFF
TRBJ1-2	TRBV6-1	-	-	TGTGCCAGCAGTGCTTTGAAACCGGGACACCAAAACTATGGCTACACCTTC	CASSALKPGHQNYGYTF
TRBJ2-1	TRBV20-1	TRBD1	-	TGCAGTGCTAAGGACAGGGCAGAGCAGTTCTTC	CSAKDRAEQFF
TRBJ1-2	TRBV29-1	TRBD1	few	TGCAGCGCATACAGGGGCTATGGCTACACCTTC	CSAYRGYGYTF
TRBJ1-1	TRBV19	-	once	TGTGCCAGTAGTCCCGACAGGCCTGAAGCTTTCTTT	CASSPDRPEAFF
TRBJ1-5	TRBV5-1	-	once	TGCGCCAGCAGCCTAGATCCGGGAAGCAATCAGCCCCAGCATTTT	CASSLDPGSNQPQHF
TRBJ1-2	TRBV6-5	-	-	TGTGCCAGCACCCGGGGGACGAACTATGGCTACACCTTC	CASTRGTNYGYTF
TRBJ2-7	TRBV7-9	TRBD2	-	TGTGCCAGCAGCTCGCGGACTAGCCGTAACTCCTACGAGCAGTACTTC	CASSSRTSRNSYEQYF
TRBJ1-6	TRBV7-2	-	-	TGTGCCAGCAGCTACGTAAGAAGAAATTCACCCCTCCACTTT	CASSYVRRNSPLHF
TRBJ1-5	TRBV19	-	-	TGTGCCAGTAGTATCCCGCCTCAGCCCCAGCATTTT	CASSIPPQPQHF
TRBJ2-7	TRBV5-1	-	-	TGCGCCAGCAGCTTCGGACGTGACTACGAGCAGTACTTC	CASSFGRDYEQYF
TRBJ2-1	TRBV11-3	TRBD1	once	TGTGCCAGCAGCTCAGGGGGCCGTGAGCAGTTCTTC	CASSSGGREQFF
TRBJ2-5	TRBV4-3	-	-	TGCGCCAGCAGCCAAGAAAGGGGCTATCAAGAGACCCAGTACTTC	CASSQERGYQETQYF
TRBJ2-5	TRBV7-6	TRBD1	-	TGTGCCAGCAGCCCAGATAGGGGGCCCGAGACCCAGTACTTC	CASSPDRGPETQYF
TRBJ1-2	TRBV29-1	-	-	TGCAGCGTTAAACAGGGAGGTAACTATGGCTACACCTTC	CSVKQGGNYGYTF
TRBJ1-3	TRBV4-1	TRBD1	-	TGCGCCAGCAGCCTCCGACTGGGACAGGGGTTATTAGGAAACACCATATATTTT	CASSLRLGQGLLGNTIYF
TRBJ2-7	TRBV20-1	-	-	TGCAGTGCTAGGAAGGATCAGTACTTC	CSARKDQYF
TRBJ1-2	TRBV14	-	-	TGTGCCAGCAGCCAAGACCTGAACAGGGAACACGGCTACACCTTC	CASSQDLNREHGYTF
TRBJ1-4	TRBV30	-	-	TGTGCCTGGAGTGTAGGACTGGGAGAAAAACTGTTTTTT	CAWSVGLGEKLFF
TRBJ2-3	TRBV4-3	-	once	TGCGCCAGCAGCCAAGAGGTGGGGGCGGGGGCCTTCACAGATACGCAGTATTTT	CASSQEVGAGAFTDTQYF
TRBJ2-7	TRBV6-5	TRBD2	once	TGTGCCAGCAGTTTGAGGACTAGCGGGTTCACCTACGAGCAGTACTTC	CASSLRTSGFTYEQYF
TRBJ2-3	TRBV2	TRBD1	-	TGTGCCAGCTTGGACAGGGGCACAGATACGCAGTATTTT	CASLDRGTDTQYF